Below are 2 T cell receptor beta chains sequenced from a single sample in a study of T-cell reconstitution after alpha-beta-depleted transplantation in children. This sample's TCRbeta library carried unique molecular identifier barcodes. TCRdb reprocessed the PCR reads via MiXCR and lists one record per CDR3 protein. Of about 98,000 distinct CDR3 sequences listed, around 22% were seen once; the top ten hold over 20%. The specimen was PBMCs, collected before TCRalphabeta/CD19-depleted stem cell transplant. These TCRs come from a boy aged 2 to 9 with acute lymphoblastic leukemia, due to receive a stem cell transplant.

The CDR3 DNA reads TGTGCCATCAGTGAGTCCCGGGGGGATCAGCCCCAGCATTTT. The encoded protein is CAISESRGDQPQHF. The V gene is TRBV10-3, the J gene TRBJ1-5, with D maybe TRBD1 (5 bases). Trimming left V 0 bases short and J 5 bases short, with 8 bases between. Germline values: CDR1 ENHRY, CDR2 SYGVKD. The CDR3 contains 14 residues.

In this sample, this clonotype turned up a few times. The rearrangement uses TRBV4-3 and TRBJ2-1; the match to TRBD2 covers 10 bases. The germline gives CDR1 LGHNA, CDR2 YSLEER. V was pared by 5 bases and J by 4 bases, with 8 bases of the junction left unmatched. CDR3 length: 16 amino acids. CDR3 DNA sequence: TGCGCCAGCAGCTCAAGTCCAGCGGGAGGGTACAATGAGCAGTTCTTC. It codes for CASSSSPAGGYNEQFF.